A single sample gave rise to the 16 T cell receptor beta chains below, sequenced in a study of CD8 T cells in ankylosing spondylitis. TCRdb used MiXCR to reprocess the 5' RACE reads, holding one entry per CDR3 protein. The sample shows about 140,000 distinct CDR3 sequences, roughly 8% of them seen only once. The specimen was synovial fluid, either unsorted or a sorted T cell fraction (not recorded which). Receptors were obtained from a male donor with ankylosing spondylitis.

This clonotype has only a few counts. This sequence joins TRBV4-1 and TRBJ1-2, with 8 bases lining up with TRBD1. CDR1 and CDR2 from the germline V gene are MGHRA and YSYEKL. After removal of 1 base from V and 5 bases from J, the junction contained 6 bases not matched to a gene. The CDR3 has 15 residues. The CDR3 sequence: CASSQALYRGYGYTF. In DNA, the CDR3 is TGCGCCAGCAGCCAAGCTCTCTACAGGGGGTATGGCTACACCTTC.

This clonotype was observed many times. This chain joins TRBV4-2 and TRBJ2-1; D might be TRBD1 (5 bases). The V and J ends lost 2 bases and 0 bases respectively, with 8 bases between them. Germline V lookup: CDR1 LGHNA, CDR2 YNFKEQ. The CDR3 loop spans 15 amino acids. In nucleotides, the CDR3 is TGTGCCAGCAGCCAAACGCAGGGCTCCTACAATGAGCAGTTCTTC. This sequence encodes CASSQTQGSYNEQFF.

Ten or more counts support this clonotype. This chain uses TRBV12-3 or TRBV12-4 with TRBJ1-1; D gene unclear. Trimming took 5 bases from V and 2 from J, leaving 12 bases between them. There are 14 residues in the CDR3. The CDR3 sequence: CASSPMAANTEAFF. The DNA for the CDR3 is TGTGCCAGCAGTCCCATGGCAGCCAACACTGAAGCTTTCTTT.

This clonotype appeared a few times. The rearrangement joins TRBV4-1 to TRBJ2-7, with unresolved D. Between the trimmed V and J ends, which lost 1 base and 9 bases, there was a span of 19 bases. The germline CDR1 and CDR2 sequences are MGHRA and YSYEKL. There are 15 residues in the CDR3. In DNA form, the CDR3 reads TGCGCCAGCAGCCAAGTAGTAGTAGGTACCTTAGGGCAGTACTTC. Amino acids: CASSQVVVGTLGQYF.

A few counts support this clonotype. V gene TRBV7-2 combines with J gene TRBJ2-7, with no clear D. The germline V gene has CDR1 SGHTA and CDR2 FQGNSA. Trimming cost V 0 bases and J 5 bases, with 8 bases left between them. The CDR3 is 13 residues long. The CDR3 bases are TGTGCCAGCAGCTTAGCGAGAGAGAACGAGCAGTACTTC. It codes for CASSLARENEQYF. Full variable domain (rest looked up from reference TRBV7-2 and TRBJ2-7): GAGVSQSPSNKVTEKGKDVELRCDPISGHTALYWYRQSLGQGLEFLIYFQGNSAPDKSGLPSDRFSAERTGGSVSTLTIQRTQQEDSAVYLCASSLARENEQYFGPGTRLTVT.

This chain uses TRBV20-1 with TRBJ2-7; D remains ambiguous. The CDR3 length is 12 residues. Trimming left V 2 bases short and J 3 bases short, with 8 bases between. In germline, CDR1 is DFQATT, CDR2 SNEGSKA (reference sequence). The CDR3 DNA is TGCAGTGCTAGAACAGTGGACTACGAGCAGTACTTC. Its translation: CSARTVDYEQYF.

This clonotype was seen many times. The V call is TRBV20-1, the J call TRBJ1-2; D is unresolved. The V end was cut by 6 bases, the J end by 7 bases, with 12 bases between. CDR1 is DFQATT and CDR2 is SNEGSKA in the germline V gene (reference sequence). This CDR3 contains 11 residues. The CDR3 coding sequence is TGCAGTGCCCCCCTGGCCGCTGGCTACACCTTC. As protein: CSAPLAAGYTF.

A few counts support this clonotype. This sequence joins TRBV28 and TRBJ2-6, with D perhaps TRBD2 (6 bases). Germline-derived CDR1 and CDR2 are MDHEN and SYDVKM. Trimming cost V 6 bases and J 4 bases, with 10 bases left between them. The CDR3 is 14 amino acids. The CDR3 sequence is CASREGRGANVLTF. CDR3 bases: TGTGCCAGCAGGGAGGGACGCGGGGCCAACGTCCTGACTTTC.

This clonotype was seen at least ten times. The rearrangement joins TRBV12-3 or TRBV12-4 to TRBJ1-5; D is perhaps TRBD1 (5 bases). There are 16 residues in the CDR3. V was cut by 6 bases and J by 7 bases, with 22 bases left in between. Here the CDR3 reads CASSLIPSGGGQPQHF. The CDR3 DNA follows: TGTGCCAGCAGCTTAATACCGTCGGGGGGTGGGCAGCCCCAGCATTTT.

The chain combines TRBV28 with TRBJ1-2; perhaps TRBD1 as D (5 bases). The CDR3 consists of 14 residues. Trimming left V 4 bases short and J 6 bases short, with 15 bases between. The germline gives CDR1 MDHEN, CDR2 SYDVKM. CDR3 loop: CASSWGSAGNGYTF. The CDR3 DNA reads TGTGCCAGCAGTTGGGGGTCGGCGGGGAATGGCTACACCTTC.

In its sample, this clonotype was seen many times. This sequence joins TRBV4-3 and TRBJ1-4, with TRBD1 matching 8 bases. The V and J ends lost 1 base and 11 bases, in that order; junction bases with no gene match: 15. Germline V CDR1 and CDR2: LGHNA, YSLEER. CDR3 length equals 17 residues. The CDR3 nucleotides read TGCGCCAGCAGCCAAGCCCCAACAGGGGGTACCTCTACCAAACTGTTTTTT. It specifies CASSQAPTGGTSTKLFF.

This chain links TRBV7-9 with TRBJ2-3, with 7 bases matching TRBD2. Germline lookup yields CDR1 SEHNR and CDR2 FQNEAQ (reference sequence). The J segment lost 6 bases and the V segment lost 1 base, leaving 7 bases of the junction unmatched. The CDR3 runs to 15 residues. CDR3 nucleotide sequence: TGTGCCAGCAGCTTAGGGCTAGCGGCATTCGATACGCAGTATTTT. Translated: CASSLGLAAFDTQYF.

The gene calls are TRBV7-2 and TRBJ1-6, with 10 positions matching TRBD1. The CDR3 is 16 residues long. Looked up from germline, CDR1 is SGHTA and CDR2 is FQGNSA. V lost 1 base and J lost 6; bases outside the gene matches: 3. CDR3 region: CASSLVGTGVNSPLHF. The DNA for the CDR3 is TGTGCCAGCAGCTTAGTCGGGACAGGGGTTAATTCACCCCTCCACTTT.

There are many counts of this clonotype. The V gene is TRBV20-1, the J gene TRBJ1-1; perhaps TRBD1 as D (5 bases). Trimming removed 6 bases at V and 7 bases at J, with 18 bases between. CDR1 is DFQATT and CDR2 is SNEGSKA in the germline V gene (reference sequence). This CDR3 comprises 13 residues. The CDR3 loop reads CSAPRGSNIEAFF. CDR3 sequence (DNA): TGCAGTGCACCGCGGGGGTCGAATATTGAAGCTTTCTTT.

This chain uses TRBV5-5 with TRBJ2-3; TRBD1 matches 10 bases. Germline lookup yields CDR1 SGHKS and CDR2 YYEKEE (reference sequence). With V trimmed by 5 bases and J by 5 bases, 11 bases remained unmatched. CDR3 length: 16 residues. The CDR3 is CASSYQAGQGVDTQYF. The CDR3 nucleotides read TGTGCCAGCAGTTACCAGGCCGGACAGGGGGTAGATACGCAGTATTTT.

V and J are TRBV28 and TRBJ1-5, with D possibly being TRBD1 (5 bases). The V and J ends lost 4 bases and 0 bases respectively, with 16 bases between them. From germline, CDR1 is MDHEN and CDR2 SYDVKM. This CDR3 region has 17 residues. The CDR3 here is CASSSYAAGHSNQPQHF. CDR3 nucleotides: TGTGCCAGCAGTTCCTACGCCGCCGGACATAGCAATCAGCCCCAGCATTTT.